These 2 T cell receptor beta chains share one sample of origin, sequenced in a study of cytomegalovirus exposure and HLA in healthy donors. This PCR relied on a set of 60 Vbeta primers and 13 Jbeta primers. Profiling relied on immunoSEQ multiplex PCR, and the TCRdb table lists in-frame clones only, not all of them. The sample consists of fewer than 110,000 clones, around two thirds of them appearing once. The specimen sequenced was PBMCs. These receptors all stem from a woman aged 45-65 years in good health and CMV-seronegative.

CDR3 coding DNA: TGTGCCAGTAGTATGTGGGGAGAGAACACTGAAGCTTTCTTT. It yields the protein CASSMWGENTEAFF. The gene calls are TRBV19 and TRBJ1-1; D remains ambiguous. The V end was cut by 3 bases, the J end by 1 base, with 9 bases between. The CDR3 covers 14 residues. CDR1 is LNHDA and CDR2 is SQIVND in the germline V gene (reference sequence).

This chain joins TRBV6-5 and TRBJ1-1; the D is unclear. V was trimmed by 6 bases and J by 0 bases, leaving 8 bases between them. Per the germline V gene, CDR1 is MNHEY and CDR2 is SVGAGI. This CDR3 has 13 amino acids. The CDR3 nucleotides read TGTGCCAGCAGCCAACAGATGAACACTGAAGCTTTCTTT. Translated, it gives CASSQQMNTEAFF.